Listed below are T cell receptor beta chains from one sample, sequenced in a study of prognosis after radiotherapy for stage I lung cancer. Using its own MiXCR run on the multiplex PCR reads, TCRdb lists one record per CDR3 protein. The sample includes fewer than 25,000 distinct CDR3 sequences, around 42% seen only once; the top ten take approximately 54%. This specimen was PBMCs, taken before or after stereotactic body radiation therapy (not recorded which). These receptors were taken from a donor over 45 with non-small cell lung cancer. CDR3s include the opening cysteine and the closing phenylalanine or tryptophan. The listing skips clone size in some rows; elsewhere it reads once, few, many or a size class.

j_gene: TRBJ2-7; abundance: many; v_gene: TRBV7-2; CDR3aa: CASSSRTGPYEQYF
j_gene: TRBJ1-3; abundance: many; v_gene: TRBV20-1; CDR3aa: CSARPPISGNTIYF
j_gene: TRBJ2-7; abundance: NA; v_gene: TRBV2; CDR3aa: CASSLQSGGSYEQYF
j_gene: TRBJ2-7; abundance: many; v_gene: TRBV20-1; CDR3aa: CSADATGAGEQYF
j_gene: TRBJ2-3; abundance: many; v_gene: TRBV6-2/TRBV6-3; CDR3aa: CASLTLAGGRTDTQYF
j_gene: TRBJ1-1; abundance: once; v_gene: TRBV20-1; CDR3aa: CRIEPHPGVPNTEAFF
j_gene: TRBJ1-2; abundance: once; v_gene: TRBV2; CDR3aa: CASSLTWNGYYGYTF
j_gene: TRBJ2-1; abundance: many; v_gene: TRBV2; CDR3aa: CASSESGHEQFF
j_gene: TRBJ2-3; abundance: NA; v_gene: TRBV7-2; CDR3aa: CARRLVGLGGTDTQYF
j_gene: TRBJ1-3; abundance: many; v_gene: TRBV4-2; CDR3aa: CASSQDTLRGGGGANTIYF
j_gene: TRBJ1-5; abundance: NA; v_gene: TRBV20-1; CDR3aa: CSARGQFNQPQHF
j_gene: TRBJ1-2; abundance: NA; v_gene: TRBV5-1; CDR3aa: CASSATGEGLYGYTF
j_gene: TRBJ2-2; abundance: many; v_gene: TRBV6-8; CDR3aa: CASSSPGTGELFF
j_gene: TRBJ1-6; abundance: NA; v_gene: TRBV5-1; CDR3aa: CASNDRADSPLHF
j_gene: TRBJ2-1; abundance: many; v_gene: TRBV6-5; CDR3aa: CASSYSPPLRAGAHNEQFF
j_gene: TRBJ1-1; abundance: many; v_gene: TRBV5-8; CDR3aa: CASSIRGLGTEAFF
j_gene: TRBJ2-7; abundance: many; v_gene: TRBV10-3; CDR3aa: CAISAGRVPYEQYF
j_gene: TRBJ1-4; abundance: NA; v_gene: TRBV24-1; CDR3aa: CATSDNPGGGPNEKLFF
j_gene: TRBJ1-1; abundance: NA; v_gene: TRBV11-3; CDR3aa: CASSEGGGRGPEAFF
j_gene: TRBJ2-1; abundance: many; v_gene: TRBV19; CDR3aa: CASSPSGGGSEQFF
j_gene: TRBJ1-5; abundance: many; v_gene: TRBV6-1; CDR3aa: CASSGTYSNQPQHF
j_gene: TRBJ2-2; abundance: NA; v_gene: TRBV10-2; CDR3aa: CASSESGLALPNTGELFF
j_gene: TRBJ1-1; abundance: NA; v_gene: TRBV2; CDR3aa: CASSEEGNMNTEAFF
j_gene: TRBJ2-7; abundance: NA; v_gene: TRBV6-5; CDR3aa: CASSSWTSHYEQYF
j_gene: TRBJ2-1; abundance: NA; v_gene: TRBV20-1; CDR3aa: CSATTWRSYNEQFF